This T cell receptor beta chain was observed in a study of blood T cells in healthy people across ages. Together with a sample-barcoded 5' primer, a J-beta primer mix was included in a second PCR lasting about 7 to 12 cycles. Every sample returned 2.5 million or more CDR3-containing paired-end reads. In TCRdb, the 5' RACE reads were re-called with MiXCR into one record per CDR3 protein. Among approximately 780,000 distinct CDR3 sequences listed, more than 25% were seen once. The CDR3 consists of 15 residues. The V gene's germline CDR1 is KGHSH and CDR2 LQKENI. Trimming removed 3 bases from V and 7 bases from J; junction bases left unmatched: 7. This clonotype was seen only a few times. A further study also used this sample, focusing on T cells of mothers and their children. As that report states: Not a single persistent microchimeric T cell clone was detected.

V is TRBV18 and J is TRBJ2-1; 9 nucleotides match TRBD1. Sequencing was performed on blood. The sequence was collected from a boy aged 5-17 years in good health. The CDR3 DNA sequence: TGTGCCAGCTCACCCCCGGGACAGGGCGGGAATGAGCAGTTCTTC. Residues: CASSPPGQGGNEQFF.